This entry concerns a single T cell receptor beta chain. The assay was immunoSEQ multiplex PCR, and TCRdb's table has in-frame clones only and misses some. Here the sample spans around 140,000 clones, around 88% being singletons. These data belong to a study of blood T cell repertoires in COVID-19. This CDR3 region has 14 residues. Germline CDR1 and CDR2: SQVTM and ANQGSEA. Between the trimmed V and J ends, which lost 4 bases and 0 bases, there was a span of 12 bases. This chain links TRBV29-1 with TRBJ1-2; tentative D call: TRBD1 (5 bases). This receptor was identified in a man in his fifties or sixties with acute or convalescent COVID-19. Sequences were obtained from peripheral blood. In DNA form, the CDR3 reads TGCAGCGTTGTCGAACAGGTTACTAACTATGGCTACACCTTC. This gives the protein CSVVEQVTNYGYTF.